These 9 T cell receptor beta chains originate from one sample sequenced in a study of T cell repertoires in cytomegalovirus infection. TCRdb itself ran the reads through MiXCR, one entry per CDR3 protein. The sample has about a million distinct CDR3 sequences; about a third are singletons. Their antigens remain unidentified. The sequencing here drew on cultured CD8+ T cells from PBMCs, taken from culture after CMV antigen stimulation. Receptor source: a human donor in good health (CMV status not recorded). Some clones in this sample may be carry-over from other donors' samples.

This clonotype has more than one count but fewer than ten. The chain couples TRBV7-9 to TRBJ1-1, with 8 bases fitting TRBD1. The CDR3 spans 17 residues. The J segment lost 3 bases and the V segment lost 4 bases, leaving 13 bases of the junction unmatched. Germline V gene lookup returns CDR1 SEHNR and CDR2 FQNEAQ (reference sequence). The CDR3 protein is CASSSTTGEWGHTEAFF. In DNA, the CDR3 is TGTGCCAGCAGCTCAACGACAGGGGAGTGGGGCCACACTGAAGCTTTCTTT.

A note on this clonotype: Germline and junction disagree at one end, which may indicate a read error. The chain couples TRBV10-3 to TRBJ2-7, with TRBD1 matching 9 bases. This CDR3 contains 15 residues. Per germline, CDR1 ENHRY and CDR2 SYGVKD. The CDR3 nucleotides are TGTGTCATCACCACCCCGGGACAGGGAATAAACGAGCAGTACTTC. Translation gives CVITTPGQGINEQYF.

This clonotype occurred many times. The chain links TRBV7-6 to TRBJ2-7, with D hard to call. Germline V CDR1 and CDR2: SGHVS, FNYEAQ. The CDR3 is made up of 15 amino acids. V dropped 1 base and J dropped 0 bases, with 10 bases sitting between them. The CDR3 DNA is TGTGCCAGCAGCTTAGTGGTTGAACACTCCTACGAGCAGTACTTC. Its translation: CASSLVVEHSYEQYF.

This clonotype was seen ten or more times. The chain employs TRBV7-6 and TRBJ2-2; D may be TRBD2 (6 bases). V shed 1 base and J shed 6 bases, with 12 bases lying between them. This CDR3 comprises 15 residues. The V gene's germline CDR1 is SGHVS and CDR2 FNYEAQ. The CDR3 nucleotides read TGTGCCAGCAGCTTAGACGTTTCTAGCGCCGGGGAGCTGTTTTTT. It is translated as CASSLDVSSAGELFF. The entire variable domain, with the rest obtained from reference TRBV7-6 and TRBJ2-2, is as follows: GAGVSQSPRYKVTKRGQDVALRCDPISGHVSLYWYRQALGQGPEFLTYFNYEAQQDKSGLPNDRFSAERPEGSISTLTIQRTEQRDSAMYRCASSLDVSSAGELFFGEGSRLTVL.

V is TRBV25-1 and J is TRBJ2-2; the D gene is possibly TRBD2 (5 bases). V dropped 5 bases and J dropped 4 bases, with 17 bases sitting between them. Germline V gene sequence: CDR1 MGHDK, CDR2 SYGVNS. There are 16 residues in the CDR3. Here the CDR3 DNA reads TGTGCCAGCAGTATTCGGGGTAGTGGTGGCACCGGGGAGCTGTTTTTT. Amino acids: CASSIRGSGGTGELFF.

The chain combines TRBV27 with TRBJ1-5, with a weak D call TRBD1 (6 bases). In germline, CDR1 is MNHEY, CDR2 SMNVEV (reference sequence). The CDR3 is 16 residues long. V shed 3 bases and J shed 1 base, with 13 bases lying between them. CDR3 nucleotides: TGTGCCAGCAGTTTCTCCTCAAGGGGGAGCAATCAGCCCCAGCATTTT. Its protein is CASSFSSRGSNQPQHF.

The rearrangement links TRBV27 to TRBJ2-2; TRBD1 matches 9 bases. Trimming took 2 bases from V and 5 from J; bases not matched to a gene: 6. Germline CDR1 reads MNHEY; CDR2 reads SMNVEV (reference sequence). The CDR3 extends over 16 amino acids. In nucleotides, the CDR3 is TGTGCCAGCAGTTTAGTTGGGACAGGGAATACCGGGGAGCTGTTTTTT. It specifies CASSLVGTGNTGELFF.

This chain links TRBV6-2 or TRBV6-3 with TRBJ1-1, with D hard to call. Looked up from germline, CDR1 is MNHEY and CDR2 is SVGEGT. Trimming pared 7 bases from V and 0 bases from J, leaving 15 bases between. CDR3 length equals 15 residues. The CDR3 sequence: CASIGWQHMNTEAFF. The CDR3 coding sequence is TGTGCCAGCATTGGATGGCAGCACATGAACACTGAAGCTTTCTTT.

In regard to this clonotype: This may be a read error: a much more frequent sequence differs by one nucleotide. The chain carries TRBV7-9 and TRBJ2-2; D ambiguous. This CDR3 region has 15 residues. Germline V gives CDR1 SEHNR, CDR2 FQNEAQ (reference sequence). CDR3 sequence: CVSSLKSPKLGELFF. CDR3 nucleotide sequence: TGTGTCAGCAGCCTAAAGAGTCCCAAACTCGGGGAGCTGTTTTTT.